This paragraph covers one T cell receptor (beta chain) sequence. The target antigen is unknown. Sequencing used immunoSEQ multiplex PCR; TCRdb keeps in-frame clones, though not all of them. The sample includes some 70,000 clones, 84% of them seen just once. Looked up from germline, CDR1 is ENHRY and CDR2 is SYGVKD. The CDR3 covers 17 residues. The J segment lost 2 bases and the V segment lost 0 bases, leaving 7 bases of the junction unmatched. The sample comes from a study of a mutant IDH1 vaccine in newly diagnosed glioma. Regarding time point: week 35, safety follow-up. A 20-mer mutant IDH1 peptide at 300 ug was injected subcutaneously with topical imiquimod.

This TCR was recovered from a man younger than 30 with glioma. The rearrangement uses TRBV10-3 and TRBJ2-3; 8 positions match TRBD2. The material was PBMCs, obtained from a glioma patient whose treatment included an IDH1 peptide vaccine. This chain's CDR3 is CAISESVAGGFTDTQYF. Written as DNA, the CDR3 is TGTGCCATCAGTGAGTCTGTGGCGGGAGGCTTCACAGATACGCAGTATTTT.